The entry below describes one T cell receptor (beta chain). Produced via immunoSEQ multiplex PCR; TCRdb's table is partial and in-frame only. Seen here are about 94,000 clones, over 75% observed once, and the top ten hold around 7%. This specimen comes from a study of blood T cell repertoires in COVID-19. The ends were cut back, 5 bases at V and 3 bases at J, with 4 bases in the middle. The CDR3 has 11 residues. CDR1 is SGHVS, CDR2 FQNEAQ, per germline. The source material was peripheral blood. The chain joins TRBV7-8 to TRBJ2-5, with D hard to call. This TCR derives from a human donor with acute or convalescent COVID-19. The donor label of this sample is uncertain. This CDR3 reads CASSRKETQYF. DNA of the CDR3: TGTGCCAGCAGCCGTAAAGAGACCCAGTACTTC.